This T cell receptor (beta chain) was retrieved from a study of T cells in Graves' hyperthyroidism and ophthalmopathy. Overall study findings and caveats: The majority of expanded thyroid clonotypes above 0.001 also appeared in blood.

Clinical Activity Scores of at least 3, NOSPECS grades of at least 4 and durations under 3 months characterized ophthalmopathy patients. Exclusion of patients followed from uncontrolled infection, other autoimmune disease, pregnancy or lactation. PBMCs were collected from an approximately 9.4 ml volume of fresh peripheral blood. In this sample, this clonotype turned up many times. Its specificity is unknown. Germline V gene lookup returns CDR1 SGHTA and CDR2 FQGNSA. The CDR3 totals 13 residues. Trimming removed 5 bases from V and 6 bases from J, with 11 bases in between. TCR beta CDR3 region amplification was performed from RNA transcripts. In the first-round RT-PCR of the TCR CDR3, the HTBI primer set was used. MiXCR was run by TCRdb on the multiplex PCR reads, yielding one entry per CDR3 protein. The sample contains 660,000 or so distinct CDR3 sequences, less than 25% of which appear only once.

The TCR was taken from a man aged 25-45 years with Graves' ophthalmopathy. The chain recombines TRBV7-2 with TRBJ2-1; TRBD1 is a possible D gene (6 bases). The sequenced sample was blood. CDR3 nucleotides: TGTGCCAGCAGCGTAAACAGGGTCAATGAGCAGTTCTTC. The encoded protein is CASSVNRVNEQFF.